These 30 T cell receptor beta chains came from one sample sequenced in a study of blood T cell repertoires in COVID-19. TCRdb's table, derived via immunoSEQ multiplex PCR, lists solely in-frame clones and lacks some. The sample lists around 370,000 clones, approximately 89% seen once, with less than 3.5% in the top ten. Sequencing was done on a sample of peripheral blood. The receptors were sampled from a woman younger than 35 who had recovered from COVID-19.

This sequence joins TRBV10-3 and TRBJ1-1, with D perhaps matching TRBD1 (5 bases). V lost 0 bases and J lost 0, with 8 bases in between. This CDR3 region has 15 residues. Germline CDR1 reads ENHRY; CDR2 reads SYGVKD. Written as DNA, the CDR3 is TGTGCCATCAGTGAGTCTCAGGGAATGAACACTGAAGCTTTCTTT. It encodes CAISESQGMNTEAFF.

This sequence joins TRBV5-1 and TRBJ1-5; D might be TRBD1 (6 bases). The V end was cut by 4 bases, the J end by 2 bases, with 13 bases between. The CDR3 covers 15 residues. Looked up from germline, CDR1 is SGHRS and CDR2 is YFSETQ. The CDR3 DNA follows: TGCGCCAGCAGCCCTTCGACAGGCGGCAATCAGCCCCAGCATTTT. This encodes CASSPSTGGNQPQHF.

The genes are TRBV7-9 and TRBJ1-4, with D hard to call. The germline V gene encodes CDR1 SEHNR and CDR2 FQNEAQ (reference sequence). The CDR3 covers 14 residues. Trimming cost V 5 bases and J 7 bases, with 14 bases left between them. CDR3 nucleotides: TGTGCCAGCAGCCCCAGCGGGATTGGTGAAAAACTGTTTTTT. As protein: CASSPSGIGEKLFF.

Written as DNA, the CDR3 is TGTGCCAGTAGTATAATTGCAGGGAACTATGGCTACACCTTC. Encoded protein: CASSIIAGNYGYTF. The V call is TRBV19, the J call TRBJ1-2; weak D call: TRBD1 (5 bases). The ends were cut back, 2 bases at V and 2 bases at J, with 9 bases in the middle. The CDR3 length is 14 residues. Per germline, CDR1 LNHDA and CDR2 SQIVND (reference sequence).

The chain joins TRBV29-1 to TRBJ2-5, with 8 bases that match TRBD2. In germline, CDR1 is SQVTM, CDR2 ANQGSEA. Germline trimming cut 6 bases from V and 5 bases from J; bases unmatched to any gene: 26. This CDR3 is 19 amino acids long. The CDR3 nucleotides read TGCAGCGTCTTGACCTCGTGGGGTCCGGAGCGGGAGTATCGGGAGACCCAGTACTTC. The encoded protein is CSVLTSWGPEREYRETQYF.

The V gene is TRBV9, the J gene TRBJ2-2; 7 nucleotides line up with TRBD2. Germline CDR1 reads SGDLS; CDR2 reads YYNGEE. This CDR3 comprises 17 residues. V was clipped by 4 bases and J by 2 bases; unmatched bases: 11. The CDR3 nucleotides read TGTGCCAGCAGCTCGCCTTTAGGCGGGAGAAACACCGGGGAGCTGTTTTTT. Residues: CASSSPLGGRNTGELFF.

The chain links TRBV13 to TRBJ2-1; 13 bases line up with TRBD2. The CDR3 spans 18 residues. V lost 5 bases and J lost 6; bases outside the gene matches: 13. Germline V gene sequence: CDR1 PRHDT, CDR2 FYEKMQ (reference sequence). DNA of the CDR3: TGTGCCAGCAGCGACAGGTCCCGGGGGACTAGCGGGACCAATGAGCAGTTCTTC. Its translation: CASSDRSRGTSGTNEQFF.

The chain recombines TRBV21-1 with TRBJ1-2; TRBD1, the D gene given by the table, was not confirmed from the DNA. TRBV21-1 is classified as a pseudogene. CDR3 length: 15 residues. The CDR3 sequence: CASSKGTGARYGYTF. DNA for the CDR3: TGTGCCAGCAGCAAAGGGACAGGGGCGCGATATGGCTACACCTTC.

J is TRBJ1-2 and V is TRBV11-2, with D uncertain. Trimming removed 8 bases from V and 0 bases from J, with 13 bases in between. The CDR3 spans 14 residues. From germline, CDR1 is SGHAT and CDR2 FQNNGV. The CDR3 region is CASAGGLTNYGYTF. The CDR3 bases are TGTGCCAGCGCGGGCGGGCTTACTAACTATGGCTACACCTTC.

CDR3 sequence reads: CASSPTGNWANEQFF. The DNA of the CDR3 is TGCGCCAGCAGCCCCACCGGAAATTGGGCCAATGAGCAGTTCTTC. J is TRBJ2-1 and V is TRBV4-3, with D unresolved. Per germline, CDR1 LGHNA and CDR2 YSLEER. V lost 4 bases and J lost 6, with 16 bases in between. The CDR3 runs to 15 residues.

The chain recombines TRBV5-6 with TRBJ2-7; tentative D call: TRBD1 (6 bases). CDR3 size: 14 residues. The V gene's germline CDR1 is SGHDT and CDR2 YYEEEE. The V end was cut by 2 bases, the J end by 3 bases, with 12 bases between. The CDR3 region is CASSLPGHLYEQYV. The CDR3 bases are TGTGCCAGCAGCTTACCGGGACACCTCTACGAGCAGTACGTC.

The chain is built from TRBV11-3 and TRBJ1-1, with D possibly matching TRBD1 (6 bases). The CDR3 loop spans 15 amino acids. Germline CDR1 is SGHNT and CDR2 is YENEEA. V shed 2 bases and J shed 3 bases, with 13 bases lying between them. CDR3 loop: CASSLYRDTDTEAFF. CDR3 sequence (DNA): TGTGCCAGCAGCTTATATAGGGACACCGACACTGAAGCTTTCTTT.

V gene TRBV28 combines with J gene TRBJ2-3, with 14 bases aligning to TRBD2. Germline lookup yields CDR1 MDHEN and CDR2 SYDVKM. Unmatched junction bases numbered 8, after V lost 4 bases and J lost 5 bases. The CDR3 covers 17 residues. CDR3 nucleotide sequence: TGTGCCAGCAGTTCGGGACTAGCGGGAGTATATGGAGATACGCAGTATTTT. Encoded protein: CASSSGLAGVYGDTQYF.

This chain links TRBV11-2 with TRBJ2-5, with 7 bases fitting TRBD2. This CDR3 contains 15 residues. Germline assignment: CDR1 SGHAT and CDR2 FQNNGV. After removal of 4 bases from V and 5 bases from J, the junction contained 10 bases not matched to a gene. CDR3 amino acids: CASSSSAGLLETQYF. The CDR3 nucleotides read TGTGCCAGCAGCTCCTCTGCGGGACTATTGGAGACCCAGTACTTC. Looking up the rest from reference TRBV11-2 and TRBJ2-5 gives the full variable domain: EAGVAQSPRYKIIEKRQSVAFWCNPISGHATLYWYQQILGQGPKLLIQFQNNGVVDDSQLPKDRFSAERLKGVDSTLKIQPAKLEDSAVYLCASSSSAGLLETQYFGPGTRLLVL.

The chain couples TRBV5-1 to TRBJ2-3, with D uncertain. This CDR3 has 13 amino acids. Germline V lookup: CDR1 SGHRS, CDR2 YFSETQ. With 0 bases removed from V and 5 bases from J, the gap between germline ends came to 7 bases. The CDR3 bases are TGCGCCAGCAGCTTGGACTACCTAGATACGCAGTATTTT. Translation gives CASSLDYLDTQYF.

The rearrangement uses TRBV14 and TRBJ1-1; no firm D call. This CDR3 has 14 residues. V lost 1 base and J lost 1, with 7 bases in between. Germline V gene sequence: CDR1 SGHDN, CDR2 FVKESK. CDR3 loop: CASSQAQANTEAFF. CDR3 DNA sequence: TGTGCCAGCAGCCAAGCGCAGGCGAACACTGAAGCTTTCTTT.

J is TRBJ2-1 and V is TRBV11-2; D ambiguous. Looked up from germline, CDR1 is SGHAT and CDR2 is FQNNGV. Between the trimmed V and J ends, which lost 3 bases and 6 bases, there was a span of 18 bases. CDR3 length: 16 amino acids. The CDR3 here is CASSFGSYPNTNEQFF. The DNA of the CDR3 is TGTGCCAGCAGCTTCGGTAGTTACCCCAATACCAATGAGCAGTTCTTC. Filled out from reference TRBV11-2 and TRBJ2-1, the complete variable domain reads EAGVAQSPRYKIIEKRQSVAFWCNPISGHATLYWYQQILGQGPKLLIQFQNNGVVDDSQLPKDRFSAERLKGVDSTLKIQPAKLEDSAVYLCASSFGSYPNTNEQFFGPGTRLTVL.

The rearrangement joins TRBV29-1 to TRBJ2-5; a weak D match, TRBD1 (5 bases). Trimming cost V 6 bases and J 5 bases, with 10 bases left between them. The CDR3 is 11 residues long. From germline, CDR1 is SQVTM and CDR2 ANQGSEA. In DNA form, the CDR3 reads TGCAGCGTCCCAAAGGGGGAGACCCAGTACTTC. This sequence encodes CSVPKGETQYF.

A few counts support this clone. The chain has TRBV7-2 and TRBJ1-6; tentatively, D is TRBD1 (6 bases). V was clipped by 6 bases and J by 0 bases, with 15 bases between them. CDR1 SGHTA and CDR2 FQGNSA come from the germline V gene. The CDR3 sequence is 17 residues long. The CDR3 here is CASRKVGQSSYNSPLHF. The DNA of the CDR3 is TGTGCCAGCAGAAAAGTCGGACAGAGCTCCTATAATTCACCCCTCCACTTT.

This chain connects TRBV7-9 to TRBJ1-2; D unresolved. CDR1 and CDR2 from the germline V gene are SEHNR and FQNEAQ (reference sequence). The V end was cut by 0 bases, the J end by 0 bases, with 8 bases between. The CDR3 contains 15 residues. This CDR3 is CASSLASVANYGYTF. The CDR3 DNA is TGTGCCAGCAGCTTAGCTAGCGTTGCTAACTATGGCTACACCTTC. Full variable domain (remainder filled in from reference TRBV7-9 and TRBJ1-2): DTGVSQNPRHKITKRGQNVTFRCDPISEHNRLYWYRQTLGQGPEFLTYFQNEAQLEKSRLLSDRFSAERPKGSFSTLEIQRTEQGDSAMYLCASSLASVANYGYTFGSGTRLTVV.

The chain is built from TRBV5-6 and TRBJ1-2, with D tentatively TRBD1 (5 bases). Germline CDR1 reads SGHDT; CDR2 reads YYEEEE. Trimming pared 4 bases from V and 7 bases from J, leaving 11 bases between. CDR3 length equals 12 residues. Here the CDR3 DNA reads TGTGCCAGCAGCCGGGCCCAGGGTGGCTACACCTTC. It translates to CASSRAQGGYTF.

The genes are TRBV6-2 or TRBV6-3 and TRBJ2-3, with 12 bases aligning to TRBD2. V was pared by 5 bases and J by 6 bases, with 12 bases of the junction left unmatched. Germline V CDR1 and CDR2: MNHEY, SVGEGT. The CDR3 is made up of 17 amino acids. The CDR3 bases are TGTGCCAGCAGTCGCCAAACTAGCGGGAGGACCAAGGATACGCAGTATTTT. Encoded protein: CASSRQTSGRTKDTQYF.

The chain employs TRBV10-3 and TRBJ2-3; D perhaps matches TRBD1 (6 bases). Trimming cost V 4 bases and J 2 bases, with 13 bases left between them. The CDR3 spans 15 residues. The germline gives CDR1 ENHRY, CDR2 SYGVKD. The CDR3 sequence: CAISGDKAHTDTQYF. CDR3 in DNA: TGTGCCATCAGTGGGGACAAGGCTCACACAGATACGCAGTATTTT.

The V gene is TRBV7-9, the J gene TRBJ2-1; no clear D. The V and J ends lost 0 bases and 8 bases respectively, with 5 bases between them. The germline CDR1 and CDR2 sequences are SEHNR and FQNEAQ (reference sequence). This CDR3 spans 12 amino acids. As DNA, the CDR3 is TGTGCCAGCAGCTTAGCGCCGGATGAGCAGTTCTTC. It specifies CASSLAPDEQFF.

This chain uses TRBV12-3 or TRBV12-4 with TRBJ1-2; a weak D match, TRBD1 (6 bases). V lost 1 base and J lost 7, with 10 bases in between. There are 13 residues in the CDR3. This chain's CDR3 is CASSLGQVVGYTF. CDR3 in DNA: TGTGCCAGCAGTTTAGGACAGGTGGTTGGCTACACCTTC.

CDR3 region: CAIRTGEATGYTEAFF. The CDR3 DNA reads as TGTGCCATCAGAACAGGGGAAGCTACGGGCTACACTGAAGCTTTCTTT. This rearrangement joins TRBV10-3 to TRBJ1-1; 7 positions match TRBD1. V lost 6 bases and J lost 3; bases outside the gene matches: 13. Germline V gene sequence: CDR1 ENHRY, CDR2 SYGVKD. This CDR3 contains 16 residues.

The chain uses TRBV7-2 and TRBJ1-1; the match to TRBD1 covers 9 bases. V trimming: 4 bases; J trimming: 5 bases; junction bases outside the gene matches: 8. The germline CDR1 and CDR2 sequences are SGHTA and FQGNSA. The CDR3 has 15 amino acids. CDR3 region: CASSYRDRVRTEAFF. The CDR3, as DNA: TGTGCCAGCAGCTACCGGGACAGGGTGAGGACTGAAGCTTTCTTT.

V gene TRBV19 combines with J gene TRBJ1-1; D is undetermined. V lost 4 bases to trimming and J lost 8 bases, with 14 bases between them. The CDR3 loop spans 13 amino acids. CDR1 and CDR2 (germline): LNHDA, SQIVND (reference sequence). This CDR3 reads CASSTRGIPEAFF. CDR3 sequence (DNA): TGTGCCAGTAGTACCCGAGGGATCCCCGAAGCTTTCTTT.

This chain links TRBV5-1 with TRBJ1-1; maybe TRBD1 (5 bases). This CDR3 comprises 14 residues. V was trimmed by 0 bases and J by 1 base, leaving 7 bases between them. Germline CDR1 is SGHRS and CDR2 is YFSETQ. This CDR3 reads CASSLDRQNTEAFF. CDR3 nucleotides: TGCGCCAGCAGCTTGGACAGGCAGAACACTGAAGCTTTCTTT.

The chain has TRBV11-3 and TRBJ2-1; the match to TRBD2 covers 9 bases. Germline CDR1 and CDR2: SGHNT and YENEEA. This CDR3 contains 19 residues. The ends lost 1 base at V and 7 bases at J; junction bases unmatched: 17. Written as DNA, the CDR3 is TGTGCCAGCAGCTTAGTAAGGGGTAGCGGGAGCTTCGGTCGGAATGAGCAGTTCTTC. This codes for CASSLVRGSGSFGRNEQFF.